This record concerns one T cell receptor beta chain sequence. This clonotype has more than one count but fewer than ten. It has no known antigen specificity. Base qualities are not recorded, but no much larger clone differs from it by a single base. The V end gives up 7 bases and the J end 0 bases, leaving 7 bases in the junction not matched to a gene. From cysteine to phenylalanine, the CDR3 is 15 amino acids long. Kept here is only the CDR3 DNA, which spans 45 bases and is read in frame from base 1. CDR1 and CDR2 (SEHNR, FQNEAQ) derive from the germline V gene (reference sequence). Libraries were prepared through PCR. Sequencing was performed on an Illumina HiSeq 2500. Molecular barcoding was employed in the preparation of TCR libraries, with unique molecular identifiers being used to normalize TCRbeta repertoire quantification. TCRdb trimmed the raw reads at Q25, called clones with MiXCR and kept productive beta chains. Rows with one shared CDR3 protein collapse into an entry with the most common genes and DNA. The sample contains roughly 200,000 distinct CDR3 sequences, roughly 15% of them found a single time. The ten largest clones take up less than 15% of the sample.

The data belong to a study of T-cell reconstitution after alpha-beta-depleted transplantation in children (dated by TCRdb to 2016 to 2017). Broadly, across the study: Using TCR repertoire profiling, the study followed T-cell immune reconstitution in a quantitative way in children after TCRalphabeta/CD19-depleted allogeneic hematopoietic cell transplantation.

The sequence links TRBV7-9 to TRBJ2-3; 7 bases in the junction line up with TRBD2. Specimen: PBMCs from the stem cell graft donor, collected from the stem cell graft. The receptor's source is a human donor who donated a stem cell graft to a child with acute lymphoblastic leukemia. The CDR3 reads CASTRAGRSTDTQYF. The base sequence is TGTGCCAGCACCCGAGCGGGGCGAAGCACAGATACGCAGTATTTT.